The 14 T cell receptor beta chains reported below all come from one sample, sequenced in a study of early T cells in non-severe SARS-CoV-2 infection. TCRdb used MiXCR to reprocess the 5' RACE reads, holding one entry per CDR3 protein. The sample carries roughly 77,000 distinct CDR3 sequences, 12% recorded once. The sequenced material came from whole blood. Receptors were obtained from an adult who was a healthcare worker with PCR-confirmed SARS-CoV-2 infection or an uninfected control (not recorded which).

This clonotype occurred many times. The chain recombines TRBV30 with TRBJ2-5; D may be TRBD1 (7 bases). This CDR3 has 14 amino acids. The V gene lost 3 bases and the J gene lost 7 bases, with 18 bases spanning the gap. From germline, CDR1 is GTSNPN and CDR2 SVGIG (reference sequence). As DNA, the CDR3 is TGTGCCTGGAGGGCGGGACAGACAATCGGGACCCAGTACTTC. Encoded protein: CAWRAGQTIGTQYF.

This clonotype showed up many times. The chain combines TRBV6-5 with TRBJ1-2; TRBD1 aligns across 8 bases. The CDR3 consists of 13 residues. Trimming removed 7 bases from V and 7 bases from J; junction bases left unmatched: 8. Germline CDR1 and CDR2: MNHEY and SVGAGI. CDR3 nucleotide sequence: TGTGCCAGCATCGCCAGGGGGCTTGGTGGCTACACCTTC. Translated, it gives CASIARGLGGYTF.

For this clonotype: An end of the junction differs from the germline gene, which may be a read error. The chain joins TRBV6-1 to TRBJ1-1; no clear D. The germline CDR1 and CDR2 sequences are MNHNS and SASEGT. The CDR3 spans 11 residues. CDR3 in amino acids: CSIFKNTEAFF. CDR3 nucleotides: TGCTCCATATTTAAGAACACTGAAGCTTTCTTT.

Written as DNA, the CDR3 is TGTGCCACCAGTGATTCAACTACTTCCTACGAGCAGTACTTC. Protein sequence: CATSDSTTSYEQYF. The chain uses TRBV24-1 and TRBJ2-7, with D uncertain. Deletions cut 2 bases from V and 1 base from J, with 8 bases between. The CDR3 sequence is 14 residues long. CDR1 and CDR2 (germline): KGHDR, SFDVKD.

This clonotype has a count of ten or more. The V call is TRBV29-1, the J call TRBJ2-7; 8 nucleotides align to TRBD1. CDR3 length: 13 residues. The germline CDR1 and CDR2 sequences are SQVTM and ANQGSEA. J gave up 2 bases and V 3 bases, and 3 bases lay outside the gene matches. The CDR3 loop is CSVETGVAYEQYF. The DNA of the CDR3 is TGCAGCGTTGAGACAGGGGTCGCCTACGAGCAGTACTTC.

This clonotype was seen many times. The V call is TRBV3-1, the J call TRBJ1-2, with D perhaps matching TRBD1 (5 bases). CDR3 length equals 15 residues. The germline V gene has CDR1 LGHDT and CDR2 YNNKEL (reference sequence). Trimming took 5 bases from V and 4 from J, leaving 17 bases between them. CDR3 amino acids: CASSADPRQPYGYTF. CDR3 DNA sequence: TGTGCCAGCAGCGCAGATCCCCGACAGCCCTATGGCTACACCTTC.

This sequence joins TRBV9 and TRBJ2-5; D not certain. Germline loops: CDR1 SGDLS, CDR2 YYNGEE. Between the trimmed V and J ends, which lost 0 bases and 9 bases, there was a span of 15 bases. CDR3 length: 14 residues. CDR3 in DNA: TGTGCCAGCAGCGTAGGTGGAGACTCCACGCCCCAGTACTTC. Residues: CASSVGGDSTPQYF.

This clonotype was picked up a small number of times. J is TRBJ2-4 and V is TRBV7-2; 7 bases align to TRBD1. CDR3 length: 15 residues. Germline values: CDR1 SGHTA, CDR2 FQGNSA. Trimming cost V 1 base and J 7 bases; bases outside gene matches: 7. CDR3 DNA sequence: TGTGCCAGCAGCTTAGGAGGGGGCAGTTGGAACATTCAGTACTTC. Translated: CASSLGGGSWNIQYF.

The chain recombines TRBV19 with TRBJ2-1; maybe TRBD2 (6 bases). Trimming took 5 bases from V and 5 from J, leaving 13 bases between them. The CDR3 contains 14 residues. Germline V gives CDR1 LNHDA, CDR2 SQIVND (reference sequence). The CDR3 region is CASSPGTYNNEQFF. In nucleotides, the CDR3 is TGTGCCAGTAGTCCGGGGACTTATAACAATGAGCAGTTCTTC. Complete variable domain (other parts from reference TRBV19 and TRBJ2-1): DGGITQSPKYLFRKEGQNVTLSCEQNLNHDAMYWYRQDPGQGLRLIYYSQIVNDFQKGDIAEGYSVSREKKESFPLTVTSAQKNPTAFYLCASSPGTYNNEQFFGPGTRLTVL.

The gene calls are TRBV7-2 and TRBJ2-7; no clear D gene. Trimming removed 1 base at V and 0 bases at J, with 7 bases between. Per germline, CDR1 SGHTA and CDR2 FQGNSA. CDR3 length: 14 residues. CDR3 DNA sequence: TGTGCCAGCAGCTTAGATAGCCCCTCCTACGAGCAGTACTTC. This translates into CASSLDSPSYEQYF.

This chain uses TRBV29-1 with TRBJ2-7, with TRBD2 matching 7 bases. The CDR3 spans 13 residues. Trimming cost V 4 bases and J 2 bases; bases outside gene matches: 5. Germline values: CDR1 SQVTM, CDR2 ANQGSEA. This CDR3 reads CSVAAGNTYEQYF. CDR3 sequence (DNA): TGCAGCGTTGCAGCGGGGAACACCTACGAGCAGTACTTC.

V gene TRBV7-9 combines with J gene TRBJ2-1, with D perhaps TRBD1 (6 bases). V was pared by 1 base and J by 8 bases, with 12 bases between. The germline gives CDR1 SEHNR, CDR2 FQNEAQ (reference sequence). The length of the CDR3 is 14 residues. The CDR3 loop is CASSLVTGLDEQFF. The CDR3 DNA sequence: TGTGCCAGCAGCTTAGTAACAGGGTTGGATGAGCAGTTCTTC.

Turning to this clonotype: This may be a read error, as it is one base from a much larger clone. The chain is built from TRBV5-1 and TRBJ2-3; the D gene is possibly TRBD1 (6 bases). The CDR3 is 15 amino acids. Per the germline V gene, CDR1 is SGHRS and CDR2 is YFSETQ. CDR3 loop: CVSSPTGSSTDTQYF. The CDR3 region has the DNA TGCGTCAGCAGCCCTACAGGGAGCAGCACAGATACGCAGTATTTT. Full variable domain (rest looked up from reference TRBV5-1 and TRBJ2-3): KAGVTQTPRYLIKTRGQQVTLSCSPISGHRSVSWYQQTPGQGLQFLFEYFSETQRNKGNFPGRFSGRQFSNSRSEMNVSTLELGDSALYLCVSSPTGSSTDTQYFGPGTRLTVL.

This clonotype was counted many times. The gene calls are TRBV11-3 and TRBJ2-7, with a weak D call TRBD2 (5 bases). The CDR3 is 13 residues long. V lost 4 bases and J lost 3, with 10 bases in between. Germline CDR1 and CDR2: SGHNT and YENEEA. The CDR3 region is CASSSSSGYEQYF. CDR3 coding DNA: TGTGCCAGCAGCTCTAGCAGCGGCTACGAGCAGTACTTC.